Included here is one T cell receptor (beta chain) sequence, with context. This clonotype has just a few counts. No antigen is known for it. The input lacks base qualities; no much larger clone sits a single base away. According to the germline V gene (reference sequence), CDR1 reads LNHDA and CDR2 reads SQIVND. Reading from cysteine to phenylalanine, the CDR3 counts 13 amino acids. The DNA shown is the 39-base CDR3, in frame from base 1. A distance of 10 bases separates the germline ends of V and J, which lose 3 bases and 5 bases respectively. The library was made by PCR. DNA from cultured CD4+ T cells was subjected to TCR sequencing with the Oncomine TCR Beta short-read assay at the Johns Hopkins FTIC core. Genomic DNA was extracted from the cultured CD4+ T cells with the QIAamp micro DNA kit. Oncomine TCR Beta libraries from cultured CD4+ T cells were pooled using unique dual indexes and sequenced on an Illumina iSeq 100. The original pipeline was this. Non-productive sequences were removed, and CDR3s that did not start with C, did not end with F or W, or were shorter than 7 amino acids were discarded. The MANAFEST web application was used to identify antigen-specific clonotypes by comparing peptide-stimulated wells against reference wells and other culture wells. To be called positive, a clone needed an FDR below 0.05, an odds ratio above 5, and a productive frequency above 0.1% in at least two of three replicate wells. Clonotypes that were significantly expanded in both SARS-CoV-2 spike wells and at least one common cold coronavirus spike condition were defined as cross-reactive. Similarity between CDR3 sequences was evaluated in R version 3.6.1 using Levenshtein distances (stringdist) and unrooted phylogenetic trees (ape). In-frame beta chains were kept once TCRdb had trimmed the public reads at Q25 with fastp and called clones with MiXCR. Under each unique CDR3 protein, matching rows form one entry showing the most common genes and DNA. TCRdb's processing, not the authors', yielded these V and J calls. The sample table holds just under 20,000 distinct CDR3 sequences, of which 45% to 50% were seen once. Roughly 4% of the sample lies in the top ten.

The entry originates in a study of vaccination and CD4 T cells after COVID-19 (dated by TCRdb to between 2021 and 2023). Study-level background: Convalescent patients had a positive SARS-CoV-2 result on nasal swab PCR, and of these patients, some ten had mild disease and one had severe disease. Post-COVID blood samples from convalescent patients were collected a median of around 110 days after diagnosis, with a range of roughly 35 to 180 days. The convalescent cohort included six males and four females, with two Hispanic individuals, seven Caucasians, two Asians and one multiracial person. In around ten COVID-19 convalescent patients and 4 infection-naive healthy vaccine recipients, the spike-specific CD4+ TCR repertoire before mRNA vaccination was compared with the repertoire after mRNA vaccination. Two doses of either the Pfizer-BioNTech BNT162b2 vaccine (n=8) or the Moderna mRNA-1273 vaccine (n=2) were administered to participants. Post-vaccine blood samples were collected a median of about 72 days after the second vaccine dose, ranging from about 13 to 250 days. As controls, cultures received a CEFX viral epitope pool (the positive control), an HIV-1 Nef peptide pool (the negative control), or no peptide at all. The cultures were stimulated with overlapping spike peptide pools from SARS-CoV-2 and from the common cold coronaviruses HCoV-NL63, HCoV-OC43 and HCoV-229E. The investigation overall reported the following: The median number of SARS-CoV-2-reactive clonotypes rose from fewer than 25 after infection to 38 after vaccination, but the change was not significant. Of the vaccine-specific clones in convalescent patients, 304 of 307, or nearly all, reacted only to SARS-CoV-2 spike and did not cross-react with common cold coronaviruses. In convalescent patients, a median approximately 86% of post-vaccine SARS-CoV-2-reactive clones were detected only after vaccination, suggesting vaccine-specific priming. The study included relatively few convalescent patients and did not analyze early timepoints after natural infection.

This specimen's treatment or condition label, interpreted: approximately nine-day PBMC culture with coronavirus spike peptide pools or control peptides (ViraFEST assay). The ViraFEST assay, used in the study, expanded antigen-specific T cells with peptide pools and then identified the expanded clonotypes through TCR sequencing. The convalescent patients' positive SARS-CoV-2 PCR tests fell between March and December 2020, which was before the Alpha, Beta and Delta variants emerged in the United States. Under 2.5 million PBMCs per well were cultured in IMDM with roughly 5% human AB serum and approximately 9.1 IU/ml IL-2, plus 10 ug/ml peptide pools. Half of the culture medium was replaced with fresh IL-2-containing medium on days 3 and 7. After 10 to 11 days of culture, CD4+ T cells were isolated by negative selection with the EasySep CD4+ T cell isolation kit. Ficoll-Paque Plus gradient centrifugation was used to isolate PBMCs from whole blood, and the isolated PBMCs were then either used fresh or cryopreserved at -140C. In general, triplicate wells were set up for every culture condition.

Recombination joined TRBV19 with TRBJ1-2; the D gene cannot be named for sure. The sequencing used CD4+ T cells from blood, cultured in vitro, collected before SARS-CoV-2 vaccination. The source is a human donor who had recovered from COVID-19. The DNA sequence follows: TGTGCCAGTAGTATCAGTGAGGGTTATGGCTACACCTTC. This sequence encodes CASSISEGYGYTF.